This TCR beta chain was profiled in a study of T cell clones after liver transplantation. Across the study: TCRbeta sequencing after a pre-transplant mixed lymphocyte reaction identified graft-donor-reactive clones, later tracked in post-transplant blood. Graft-donor-reactive sequences were compared with third-party-reactive TCRbeta sequences from pre-transplant mixed lymphocyte reactions. General study findings and limits: In 5 of 8 subjects, circulating graft-donor-reactive CD4 TCRbeta sequences fell significantly after transplant. Migration into the graft, not deletion, may explain lost graft donor-reactive T cells.

With 4 bases removed from V and 8 bases from J, the gap between germline ends came to 12 bases. From germline, CDR1 is SGHRS and CDR2 YFSETQ. This CDR3 comprises 12 residues. A note on this clone: The antigen is unknown.

Sequenced by immunoSEQ multiplex PCR; TCRdb stores in-frame clones only, minus some. The profile shows tens of thousands of clones, over 65% of them singletons. The J gene is TRBJ1-1, the V gene TRBV5-1; D is ambiguous. The sequence was obtained from a human patient who received a liver transplant. The T cells may partly be graft donor cells. Sequences were derived from CD4+ T cells from blood, sampled at the 22-month timepoint. The CDR3 DNA follows: TGCGCCAGCAGCAAGGACGGCCTGGAAGCTTTCTTT. Translating it yields CASSKDGLEAFF.